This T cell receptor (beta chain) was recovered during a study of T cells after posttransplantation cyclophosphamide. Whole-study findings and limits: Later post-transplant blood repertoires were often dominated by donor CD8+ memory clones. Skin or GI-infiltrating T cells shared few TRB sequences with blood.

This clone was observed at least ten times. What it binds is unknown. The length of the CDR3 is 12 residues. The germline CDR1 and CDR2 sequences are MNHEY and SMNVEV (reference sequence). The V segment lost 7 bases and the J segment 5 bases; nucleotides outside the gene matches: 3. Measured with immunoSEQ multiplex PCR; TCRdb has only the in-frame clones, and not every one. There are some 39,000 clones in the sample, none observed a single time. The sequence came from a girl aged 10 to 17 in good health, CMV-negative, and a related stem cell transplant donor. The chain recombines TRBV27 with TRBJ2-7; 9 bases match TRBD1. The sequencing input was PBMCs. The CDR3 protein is CASKGTGHEQYF. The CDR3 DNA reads TGTGCCAGCAAGGGGACAGGGCACGAGCAGTACTTC.